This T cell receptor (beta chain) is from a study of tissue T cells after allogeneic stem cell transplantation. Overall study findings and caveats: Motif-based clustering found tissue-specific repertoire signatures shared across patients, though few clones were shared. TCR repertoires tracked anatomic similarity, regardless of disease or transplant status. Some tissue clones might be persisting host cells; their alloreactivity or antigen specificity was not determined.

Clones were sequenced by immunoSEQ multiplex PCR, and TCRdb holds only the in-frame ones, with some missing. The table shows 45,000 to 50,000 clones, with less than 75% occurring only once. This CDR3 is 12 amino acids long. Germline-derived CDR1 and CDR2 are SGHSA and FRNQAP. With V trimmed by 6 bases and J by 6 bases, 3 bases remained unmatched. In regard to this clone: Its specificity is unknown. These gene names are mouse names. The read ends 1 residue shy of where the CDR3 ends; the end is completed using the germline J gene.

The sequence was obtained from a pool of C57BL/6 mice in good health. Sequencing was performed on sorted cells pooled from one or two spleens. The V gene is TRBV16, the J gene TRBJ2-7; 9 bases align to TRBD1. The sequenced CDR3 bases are TGTGCAAGCAGTCCGGACAGGGGTGAACAGTAC. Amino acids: CASSPDRGEQY. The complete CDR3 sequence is CASSPDRGEQYF.